This T cell receptor beta chain was captured by sequencing in a study of cytomegalovirus exposure and HLA in healthy donors. Regarding this clone: Its antigen is as yet unknown.

Germline loops: CDR1 LNHDA, CDR2 SQIVND (reference sequence). The CDR3 runs 18 residues. V lost 2 bases and J lost 0, with 17 bases in between. This cohort consisted of healthy bone marrow donors. Study-level findings and limits: Follow-up analysis later connected one missense variant in DCLRE1C with trimming of TCR beta V- and J-genes.

Amplification used 60 Vbeta primers and 13 Jbeta primers. Clones were read by immunoSEQ multiplex PCR, and TCRdb kept only the in-frame ones, dropping some. This sample has 110,000 to 150,000 clones, with 80% found just once. The chain uses TRBV19 and TRBJ2-1; D remains unclear. The receptor was derived from a male donor in good health and CMV-seropositive. The sequencing input was PBMCs. The CDR3 loop reads CASSIYRSAAASYNEQFF. In DNA form, the CDR3 reads TGTGCCAGTAGTATATATAGGTCGGCGGCAGCCTCCTACAATGAGCAGTTCTTC.